This note documents a single TCR beta chain sequence. Its target is unknown. Separate from the approximately 720-subject first cohort, the 120-subject validation cohort was the one that the donors belonged to. These data originate in a study of cytomegalovirus exposure and HLA in healthy donors. Study overall: The same platform as the approximately 700 first-cohort repertoires was used for the 110 or so validation repertoires, a later analysis reported. Study conclusions and caveats: Cytomegalovirus association was assigned to approximately 180 TCR beta chains. The classifier reportedly diagnosed cytomegalovirus status with high sensitivity and specificity.

After removal of 8 bases from V and 6 bases from J, the junction contained 9 bases not matched to a gene. Germline values: CDR1 MDHEN, CDR2 SYDVKM. This CDR3 is built from 14 residues. Generated by immunoSEQ multiplex PCR, the TCRdb table keeps only in-frame clones and is missing some. The table has 90,000 to 100,000 clones, about 93% seen once. Input material: PBMCs. This TCR was recovered from a woman younger than 45 in good health and CMV-seropositive. This chain joins TRBV28 and TRBJ1-2; the match to TRBD1 covers 10 bases. The CDR3 nucleotides read TGTGCCAGCGGACCGGGACAGGGGAAGAATGGCTACACCTTC. Protein product: CASGPGQGKNGYTF.